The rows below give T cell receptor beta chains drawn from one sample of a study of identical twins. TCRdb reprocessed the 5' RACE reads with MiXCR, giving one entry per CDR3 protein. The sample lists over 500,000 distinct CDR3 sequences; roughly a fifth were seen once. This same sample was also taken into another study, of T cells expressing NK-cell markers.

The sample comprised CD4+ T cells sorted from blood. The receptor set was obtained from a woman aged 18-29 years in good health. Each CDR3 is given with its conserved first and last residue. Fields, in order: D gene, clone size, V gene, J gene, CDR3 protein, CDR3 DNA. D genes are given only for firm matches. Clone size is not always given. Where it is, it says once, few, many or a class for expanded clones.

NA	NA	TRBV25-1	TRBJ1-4	CASSDRATEKLFF	TGTGCCAGCAGTGACAGGGCGACCGAAAAACTGTTTTTT
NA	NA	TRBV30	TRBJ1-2	CAWSVRKGGVNYGYTF	TGTGCCTGGAGTGTACGGAAGGGCGGTGTTAACTATGGCTACACCTTC
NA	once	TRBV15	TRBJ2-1	CATSVMAGPYNEQFF	TGTGCCACCAGCGTAATGGCGGGACCCTACAATGAGCAGTTCTTC
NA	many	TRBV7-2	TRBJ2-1	CASSPDTSSYNEQFF	TGTGCCAGCAGCCCCGACACGAGCTCCTACAATGAGCAGTTCTTC
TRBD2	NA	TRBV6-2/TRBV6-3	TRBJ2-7	CASSYQLAGGSYEQYF	TGTGCCAGCAGTTACCAACTAGCGGGGGGCTCCTACGAGCAGTACTTC
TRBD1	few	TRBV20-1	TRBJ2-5	CSASRTGGSETQYF	TGCAGTGCTTCCCGGACAGGGGGAAGTGAGACCCAGTACTTC
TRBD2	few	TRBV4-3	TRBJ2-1	CASSYGGSRYRNEQFF	TGCGCCAGCTCCTACGGGGGGAGCCGGTATCGCAATGAGCAGTTCTTC
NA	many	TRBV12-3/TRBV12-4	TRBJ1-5	CASSLAGSSNQPQHF	TGTGCCAGCAGTTTAGCAGGTAGTAGCAATCAGCCCCAGCATTTT
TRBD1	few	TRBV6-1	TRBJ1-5	CASSRGTVYQPQHF	TGTGCCAGCAGTCGTGGGACAGTCTATCAGCCCCAGCATTTT
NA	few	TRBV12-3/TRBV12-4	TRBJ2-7	CASTRRGSEYEQYF	TGTGCCAGCACCAGGAGGGGGTCAGAGTACGAGCAGTACTTC
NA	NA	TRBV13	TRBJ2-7	CASSLEATGGSYEQYF	TGTGCCAGCAGCTTAGAAGCAACAGGAGGCTCCTACGAGCAGTACTTC
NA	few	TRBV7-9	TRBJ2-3	CASSFLGLPTDTQYF	TGTGCCAGCAGCTTCCTCGGACTGCCGACAGATACGCAGTATTTT
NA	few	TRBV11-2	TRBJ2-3	CASSLGGGDTRRWTDTQYF	TGTGCCAGCAGCTTAGGAGGCGGGGACACACGAAGGTGGACAGATACGCAGTATTTT
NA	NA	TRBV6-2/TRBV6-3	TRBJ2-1	CASSRLAGPSPKEQFF	TGTGCCAGCAGTCGTCTAGCCGGACCCTCTCCCAAGGAGCAGTTCTTC
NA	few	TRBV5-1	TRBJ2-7	CAIPLAGEQYF	TGCGCCATCCCTCTGGCCGGCGAGCAGTACTTC
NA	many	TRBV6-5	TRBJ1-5	CASSRPNQPQHF	TGTGCCAGCAGCCGACCCAATCAGCCCCAGCATTTT
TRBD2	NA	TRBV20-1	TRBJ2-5	CSAGGWETQYF	TGCAGTGCGGGGGGGTGGGAGACCCAGTACTTC